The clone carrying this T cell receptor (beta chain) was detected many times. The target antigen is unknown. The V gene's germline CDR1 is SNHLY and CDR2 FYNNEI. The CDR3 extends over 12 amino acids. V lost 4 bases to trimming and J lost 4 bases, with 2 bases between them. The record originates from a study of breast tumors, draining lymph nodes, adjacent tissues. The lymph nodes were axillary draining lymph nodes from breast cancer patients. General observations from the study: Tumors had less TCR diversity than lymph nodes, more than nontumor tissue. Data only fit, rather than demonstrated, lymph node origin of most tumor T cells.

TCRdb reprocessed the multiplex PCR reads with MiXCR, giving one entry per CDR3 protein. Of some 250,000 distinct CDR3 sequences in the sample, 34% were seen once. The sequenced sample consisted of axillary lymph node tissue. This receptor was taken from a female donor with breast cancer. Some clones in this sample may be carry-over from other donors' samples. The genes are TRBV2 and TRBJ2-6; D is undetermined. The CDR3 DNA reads TGTGCCAGCAGTGCCGGGGCCAACGTCCTGACTTTC. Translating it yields CASSAGANVLTF.